This passage covers 13 T cell receptor beta chains from one sample sequenced in a study of CD8 T cells in Susac syndrome. The authors reverse transcribed 0.5 to 1 ug RNA with random hexamers. TCRdb re-derived calls from the immunoSEQ multiplex PCR reads in MiXCR, one entry per CDR3 protein. The profile covers 160,000 or so distinct CDR3 sequences, with around 90% appearing a single time and approximately 0.075% taken by the ten largest. The sequenced sample consisted of CD4+ T cells from PBMCs. The receptors here all came from a human donor in good health.

This chain uses TRBV30 with TRBJ2-2; 10 positions match TRBD2. The V gene end was trimmed by 2 bases and the J gene end by 5 bases; junction bases not matched to a gene: 5. This CDR3 comprises 15 residues. Germline V CDR1 and CDR2: GTSNPN, SVGIG (reference sequence). The CDR3 loop is CAWSSGGARTGELFF. The CDR3 nucleotides read TGTGCCTGGAGTAGCGGGGGGGCCAGGACCGGGGAGCTGTTTTTT.

V and J are TRBV28 and TRBJ1-1, with unresolved D. Trimming cost V 3 bases and J 11 bases, with 13 bases left between them. The CDR3 spans 12 residues. Germline CDR1 and CDR2: MDHEN and SYDVKM. The CDR3 here is CASSLLDTAAFF. The CDR3 DNA reads TGTGCCAGCAGTTTGTTAGACACCGCGGCTTTCTTT.

The V gene is TRBV29-1, the J gene TRBJ1-2; D ambiguous. The CDR3 runs 9 residues. V dropped 3 bases and J dropped 8 bases, with 4 bases sitting between them. Germline assignment: CDR1 SQVTM and CDR2 ANQGSEA. The CDR3 loop is CSVDGGYTF. The CDR3 bases are TGCAGCGTTGATGGAGGCTACACCTTC. Full variable domain (rest looked up from reference TRBV29-1 and TRBJ1-2): SAVISQKPSRDICQRGTSLTIQCQVDSQVTMMFWYRQQPGQSLTLIATANQGSEATYESGFVIDKFPISRPNLTFSTLTVSNMSPEDSSIYLCSVDGGYTFGSGTRLTVV.

The chain recombines TRBV25-1 with TRBJ2-2; 8 positions match TRBD2. V was pared by 4 bases and J by 0 bases, with 4 bases of the junction left unmatched. The CDR3 runs 16 residues. Per the germline V gene, CDR1 is MGHDK and CDR2 is SYGVNS. The CDR3 sequence is CASSVAGGSNTGELFF. Here the CDR3 DNA reads TGTGCCAGCAGTGTTGCGGGGGGATCGAACACCGGGGAGCTGTTTTTT.

The V gene is TRBV15, the J gene TRBJ2-7; D may correspond to TRBD1 or TRBD2 (5 bases each). V dropped 1 base and J dropped 4 bases, with 11 bases sitting between them. Germline loops: CDR1 LNHNV, CDR2 YYDKDF (reference sequence). This CDR3 has 14 residues. The DNA of the CDR3 is TGTGCCACCAGCAGAGGAGGGGATGGGTACGAGCAGTACTTC. Protein: CATSRGGDGYEQYF.

V and J are TRBV6-5 and TRBJ2-7; TRBD2 might be the D (5 bases). V gave up 0 bases and J gave up 4 bases, with 13 bases separating them. Per the germline V gene, CDR1 is MNHEY and CDR2 is SVGAGI. The CDR3 is 15 amino acids. The DNA of the CDR3 is TGTGCCAGCAGTTACTCCTACGGGGTCGTTTACGAGCAGTACTTC. It translates to CASSYSYGVVYEQYF.

J is TRBJ1-1 and V is TRBV3-1; TRBD1 matches 7 bases. V lost 3 bases, J lost 3 bases, and 4 bases stayed unmatched. The CDR3 spans 14 residues. CDR1 and CDR2 from the germline V gene are LGHDT and YNNKEL (reference sequence). CDR3 DNA: TGTGCCAGCAGCCACTCCGACAGGGACACTGAAGCTTTCTTT. Protein sequence: CASSHSDRDTEAFF. The entire variable domain, with the rest obtained from reference TRBV3-1 and TRBJ1-1, is as follows: DTAVSQTPKYLVTQMGNDKSIKCEQNLGHDTMYWYKQDSKKFLKIMFSYNNKELIINETVPNRFSPKSPDKAHLNLHINSLELGDSAVYFCASSHSDRDTEAFFGQGTRLTVV.

The chain links TRBV5-1 to TRBJ1-1; D uncertain. From germline, CDR1 is SGHRS and CDR2 YFSETQ. The CDR3 length is 13 residues. Between the trimmed V and J ends, which lost 1 base and 8 bases, there was a span of 12 bases. The CDR3 nucleotides are TGCGCCAGCAGCTTGTCAGGCGGAGAAGAAGCTTTCTTT. This translates into CASSLSGGEEAFF.

The rearrangement links TRBV5-6 to TRBJ2-4; 8 positions agree with TRBD2. The CDR3 is made up of 15 amino acids. Looked up from germline, CDR1 is SGHDT and CDR2 is YYEEEE. The V segment lost 4 bases and the J segment 7 bases; nucleotides outside the gene matches: 10. The CDR3 nucleotides read TGTGCCAGCAGCCGACCCGGGGCGGGAGGTAACATTCAGTACTTC. The encoded protein is CASSRPGAGGNIQYF.

The chain combines TRBV19 with TRBJ1-2, with 7 bases fitting TRBD1. Germline CDR1 reads LNHDA; CDR2 reads SQIVND (reference sequence). The ends lost 3 bases at V and 7 bases at J; junction bases unmatched: 11. The CDR3 runs to 15 residues. DNA of the CDR3: TGTGCCAGTAGTATGGGTCCAGGGGGTAGTTTTGGCTACACCTTC. This codes for CASSMGPGGSFGYTF.

The V gene is TRBV6-6, the J gene TRBJ2-7, with 14 nucleotides matching TRBD2. The V gene end was trimmed by 6 bases and the J gene end by 7 bases; junction bases not matched to a gene: 5. Per the germline V gene, CDR1 is MNHNY and CDR2 is SVGAGI (reference sequence). The length of the CDR3 is 14 residues. In nucleotides, the CDR3 is TGTGCCAGCAGACCGGGACTAGCGGGGGAAGAGCAGTACTTC. This codes for CASRPGLAGEEQYF.

This clonotype was observed a few times. This rearrangement joins TRBV18 to TRBJ2-7, with 13 bases fitting TRBD2. The junction had 2 bases not matched to a gene; V was cut back by 3 bases and J by 3 bases. CDR1 and CDR2 (germline): KGHSH, LQKENI. The CDR3 runs 15 residues. This chain's CDR3 is CASSPGLAGSYEQYF. The CDR3 nucleotides read TGTGCCAGCTCACCGGGACTAGCGGGGAGCTACGAGCAGTACTTC.

The chain recombines TRBV29-1 with TRBJ2-5, with 10 bases identical to TRBD2. This CDR3 has 16 residues. J was trimmed by 4 bases and V by 5 bases; bases with no gene match: 13. The V gene's germline CDR1 is SQVTM and CDR2 ANQGSEA. The CDR3 nucleotides are TGCAGCGTTCGATCCGGGGGGGCTAGCGGGGGAGAGACCCAGTACTTC. Its protein is CSVRSGGASGGETQYF.